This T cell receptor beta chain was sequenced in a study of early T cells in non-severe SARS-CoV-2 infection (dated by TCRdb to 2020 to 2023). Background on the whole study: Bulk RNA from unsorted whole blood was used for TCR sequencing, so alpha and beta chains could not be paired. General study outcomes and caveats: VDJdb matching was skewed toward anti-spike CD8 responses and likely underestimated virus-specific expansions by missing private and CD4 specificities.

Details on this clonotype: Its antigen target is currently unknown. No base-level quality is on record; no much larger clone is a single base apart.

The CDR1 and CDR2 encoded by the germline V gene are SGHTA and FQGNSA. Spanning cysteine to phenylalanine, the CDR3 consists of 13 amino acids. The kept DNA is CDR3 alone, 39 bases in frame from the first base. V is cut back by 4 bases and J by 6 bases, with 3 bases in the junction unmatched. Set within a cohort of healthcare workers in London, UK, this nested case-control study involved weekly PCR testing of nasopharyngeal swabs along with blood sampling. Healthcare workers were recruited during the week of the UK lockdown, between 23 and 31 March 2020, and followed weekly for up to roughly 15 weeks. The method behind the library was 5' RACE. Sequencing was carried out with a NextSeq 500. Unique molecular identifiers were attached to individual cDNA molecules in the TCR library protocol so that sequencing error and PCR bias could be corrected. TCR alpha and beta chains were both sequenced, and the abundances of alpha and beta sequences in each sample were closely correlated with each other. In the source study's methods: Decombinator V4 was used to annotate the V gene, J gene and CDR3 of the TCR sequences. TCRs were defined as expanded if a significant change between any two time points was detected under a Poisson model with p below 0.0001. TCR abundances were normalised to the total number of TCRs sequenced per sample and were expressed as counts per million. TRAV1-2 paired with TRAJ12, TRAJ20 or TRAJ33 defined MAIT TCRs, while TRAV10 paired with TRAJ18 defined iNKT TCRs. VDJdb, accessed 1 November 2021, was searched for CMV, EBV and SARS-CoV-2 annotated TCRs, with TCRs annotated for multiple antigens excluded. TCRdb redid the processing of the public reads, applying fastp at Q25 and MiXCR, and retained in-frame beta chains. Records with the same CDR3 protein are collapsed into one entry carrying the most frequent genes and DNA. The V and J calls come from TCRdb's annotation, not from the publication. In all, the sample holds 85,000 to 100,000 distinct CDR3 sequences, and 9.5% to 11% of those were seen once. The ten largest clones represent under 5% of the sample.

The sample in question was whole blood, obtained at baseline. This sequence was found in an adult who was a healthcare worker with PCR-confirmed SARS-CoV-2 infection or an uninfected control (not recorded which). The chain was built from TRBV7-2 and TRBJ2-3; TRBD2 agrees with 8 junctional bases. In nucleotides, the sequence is TGTGCCAGCAGCTCACTAGCGGAGGATACGCAGTATTTT. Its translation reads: CASSSLAEDTQYF. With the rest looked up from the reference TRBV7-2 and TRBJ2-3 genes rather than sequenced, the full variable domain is GAGVSQSPSNKVTEKGKDVELRCDPISGHTALYWYRQSLGQGLEFLIYFQGNSAPDKSGLPSDRFSAERTGGSVSTLTIQRTQQEDSAVYLCASSSLAEDTQYFGPGTRLTVL.